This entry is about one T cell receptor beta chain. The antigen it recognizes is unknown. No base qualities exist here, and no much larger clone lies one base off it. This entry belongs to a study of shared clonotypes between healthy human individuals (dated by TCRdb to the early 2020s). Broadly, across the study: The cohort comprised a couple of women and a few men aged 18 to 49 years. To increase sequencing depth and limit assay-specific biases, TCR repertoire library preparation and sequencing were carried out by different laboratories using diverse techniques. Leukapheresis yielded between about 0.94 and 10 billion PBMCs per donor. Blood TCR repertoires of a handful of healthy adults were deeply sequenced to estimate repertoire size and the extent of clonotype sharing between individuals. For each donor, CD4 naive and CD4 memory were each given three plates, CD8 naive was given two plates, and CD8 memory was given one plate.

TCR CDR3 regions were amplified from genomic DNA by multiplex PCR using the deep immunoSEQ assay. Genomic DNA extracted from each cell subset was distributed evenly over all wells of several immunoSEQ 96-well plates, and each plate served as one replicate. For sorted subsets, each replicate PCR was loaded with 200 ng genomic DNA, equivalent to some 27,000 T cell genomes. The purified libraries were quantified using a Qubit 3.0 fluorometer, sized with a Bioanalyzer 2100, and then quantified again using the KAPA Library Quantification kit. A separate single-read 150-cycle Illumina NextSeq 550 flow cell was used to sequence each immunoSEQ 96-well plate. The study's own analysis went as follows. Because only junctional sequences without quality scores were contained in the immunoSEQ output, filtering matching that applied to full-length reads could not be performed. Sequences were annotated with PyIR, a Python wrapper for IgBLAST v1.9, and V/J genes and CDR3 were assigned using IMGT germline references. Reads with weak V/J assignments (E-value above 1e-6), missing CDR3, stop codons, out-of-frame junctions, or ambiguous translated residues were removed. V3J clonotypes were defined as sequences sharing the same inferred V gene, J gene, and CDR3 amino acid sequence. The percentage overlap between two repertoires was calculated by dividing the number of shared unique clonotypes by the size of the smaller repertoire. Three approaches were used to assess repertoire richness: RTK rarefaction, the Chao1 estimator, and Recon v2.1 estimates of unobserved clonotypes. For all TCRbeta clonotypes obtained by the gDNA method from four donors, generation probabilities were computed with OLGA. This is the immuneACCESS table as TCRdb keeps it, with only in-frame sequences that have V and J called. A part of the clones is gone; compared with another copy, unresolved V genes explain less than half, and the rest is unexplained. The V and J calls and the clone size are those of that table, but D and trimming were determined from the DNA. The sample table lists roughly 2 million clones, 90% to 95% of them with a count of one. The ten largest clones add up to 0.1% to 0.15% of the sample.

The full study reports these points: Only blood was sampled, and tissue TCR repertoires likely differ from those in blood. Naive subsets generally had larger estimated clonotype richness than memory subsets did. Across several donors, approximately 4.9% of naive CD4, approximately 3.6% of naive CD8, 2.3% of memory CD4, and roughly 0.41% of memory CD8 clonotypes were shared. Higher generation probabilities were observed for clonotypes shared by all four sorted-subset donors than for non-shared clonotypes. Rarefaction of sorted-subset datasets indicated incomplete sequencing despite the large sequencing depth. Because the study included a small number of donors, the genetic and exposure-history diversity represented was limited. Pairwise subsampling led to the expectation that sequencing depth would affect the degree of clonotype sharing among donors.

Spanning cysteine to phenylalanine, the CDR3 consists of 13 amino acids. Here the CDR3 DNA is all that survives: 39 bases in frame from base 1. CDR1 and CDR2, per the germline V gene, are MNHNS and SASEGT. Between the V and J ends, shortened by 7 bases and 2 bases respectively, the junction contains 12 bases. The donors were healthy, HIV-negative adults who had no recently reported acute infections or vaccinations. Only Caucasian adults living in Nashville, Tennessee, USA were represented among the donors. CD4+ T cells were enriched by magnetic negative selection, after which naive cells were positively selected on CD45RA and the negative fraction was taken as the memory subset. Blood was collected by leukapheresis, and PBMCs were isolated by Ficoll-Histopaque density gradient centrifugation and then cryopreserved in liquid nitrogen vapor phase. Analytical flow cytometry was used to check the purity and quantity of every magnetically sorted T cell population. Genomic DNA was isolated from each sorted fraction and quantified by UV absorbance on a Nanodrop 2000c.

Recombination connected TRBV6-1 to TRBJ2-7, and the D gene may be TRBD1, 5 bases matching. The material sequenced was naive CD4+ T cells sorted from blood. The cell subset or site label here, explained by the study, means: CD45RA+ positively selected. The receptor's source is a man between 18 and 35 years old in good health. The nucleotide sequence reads TGTGCCAGCAAAGACCAGGGAACCTACGAGCAGTACTTC. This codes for CASKDQGTYEQYF.